This T cell receptor beta chain was recorded in a study of sequential checkpoint blockade in melanoma. Study-level background: First-line arms were nivolumab then ipilimumab, or the reverse, randomized 1:1.

The treatment denotes: randomized to nivolumab then ipilimumab (arm A) or the reverse (arm B). Live CD3+CD8+ CD19− CD56− cells were sorted from PBMCs. CDR3 length: 15 amino acids. CDR1 SGHDT and CDR2 YYEEEE come from the germline V gene. Trimming pared 0 bases from V and 4 bases from J, leaving 11 bases between. Profiled with immunoSEQ multiplex PCR; TCRdb holds only in-frame clones, not every one. The sample contains around 30,000 clones, under 90% of which appear only once. This clone is a singleton in its sample. The clonotype originates from a human donor with melanoma. V and J are TRBV5-6 and TRBJ2-4; a possible D gene is TRBD1 (6 bases). Sequences were derived from CD8+ T cells sorted from blood (inferred from file names), sampled from a patient given nivolumab and ipilimumab in sequence. CDR3 DNA: TGTGCCAGCAGCTTGGATACAACAGGGAAAAACATTCAGTACTTC. Its protein product is CASSLDTTGKNIQYF. The whole variable domain, filled in from reference TRBV5-6 and TRBJ2-4, reads DAGVTQSPTHLIKTRGQQVTLRCSPKSGHDTVSWYQQALGQGPQFIFQYYEEEERQRGNFPDRFSGHQFPNYSSELNVNALLLGDSALYLCASSLDTTGKNIQYFGAGTRLSVL.